The subject of this entry is one T cell receptor beta chain. Its matching antigen is unknown. With V trimmed by 8 bases and J by 2 bases, 10 bases remained unmatched. The CDR3 has 15 amino acids. Germline lookup yields CDR1 MNHEY and CDR2 SMNVEV (reference sequence). These data originate in a study of T cells in Graves' hyperthyroidism and ophthalmopathy. Study-wide points: Blood also held most thyroid clonotypes expanded beyond 0.001. Researchers report that a 13 V-J model separated ophthalmopathy from stable hyperthyroidism.

An absence of ophthalmopathy progression within 18 months meant stable Graves' hyperthyroidism. Clinicians diagnosed patients from clinical symptoms, serum thyroxine and TRAb, thyroid ultrasound and orbital computed tomography. What was amplified from RNA transcripts were TCR beta CDR3 regions. HTBI primers were the set used in a first-round RT-PCR of the TCR CDR3. TCRdb re-called the multiplex PCR reads with MiXCR, one entry per CDR3 protein. The sample holds around 350,000 distinct CDR3 sequences, approximately 20% seen once. The receptor was derived from a woman in her late teens or twenties with Graves' hyperthyroidism. Sequences were obtained from blood. The V gene is TRBV27, the J gene TRBJ2-7, with 9 bases matching TRBD2. CDR3 sequence: CASGVGAGGPYEQYF. In nucleotides, the CDR3 is TGTGCCAGCGGGGTGGGGGCGGGAGGGCCCTACGAGCAGTACTTC.